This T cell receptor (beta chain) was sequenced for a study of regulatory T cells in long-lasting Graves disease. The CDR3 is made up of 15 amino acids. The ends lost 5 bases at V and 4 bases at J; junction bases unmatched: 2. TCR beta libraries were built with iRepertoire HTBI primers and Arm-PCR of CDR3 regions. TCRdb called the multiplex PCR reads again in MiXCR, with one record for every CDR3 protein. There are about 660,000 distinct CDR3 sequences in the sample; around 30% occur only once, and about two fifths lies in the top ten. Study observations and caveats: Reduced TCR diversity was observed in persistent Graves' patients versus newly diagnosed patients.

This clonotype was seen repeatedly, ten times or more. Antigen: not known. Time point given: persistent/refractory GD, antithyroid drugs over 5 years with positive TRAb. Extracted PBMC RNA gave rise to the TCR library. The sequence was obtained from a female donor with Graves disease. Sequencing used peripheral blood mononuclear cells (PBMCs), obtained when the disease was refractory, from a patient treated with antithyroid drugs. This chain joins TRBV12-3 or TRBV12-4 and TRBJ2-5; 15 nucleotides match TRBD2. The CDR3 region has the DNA TGTGCCAGCAGTCCGGGACTAGCGGGAGGAGAGACCCAGTACTTC. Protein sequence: CASSPGLAGGETQYF.